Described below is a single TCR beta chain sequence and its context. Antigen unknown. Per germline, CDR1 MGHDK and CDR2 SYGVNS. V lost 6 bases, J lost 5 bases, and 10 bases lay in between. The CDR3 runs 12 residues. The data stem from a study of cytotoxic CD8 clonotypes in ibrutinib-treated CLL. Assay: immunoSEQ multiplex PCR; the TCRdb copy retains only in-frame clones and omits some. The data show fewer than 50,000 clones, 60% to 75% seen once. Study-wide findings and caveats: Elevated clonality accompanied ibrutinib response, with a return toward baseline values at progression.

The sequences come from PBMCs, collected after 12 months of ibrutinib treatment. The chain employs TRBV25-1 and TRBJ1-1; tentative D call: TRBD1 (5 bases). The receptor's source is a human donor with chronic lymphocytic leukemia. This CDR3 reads CASRVGGTEAFF. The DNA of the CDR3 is TGTGCCAGCAGAGTCGGGGGTACTGAAGCTTTCTTT.